This TCR beta chain was observed in a study of T-cell memory formation after mild COVID-19. Background on the study: TCR clusters mostly belonged to single donors. Whole-study findings and limits: CD4+ bias marked clones expanding day 15 to 37, unlike balanced contracting clones.

A note on this clonotype: Its target is not known.

This CDR3 is built from 16 residues. Germline V gene sequence: CDR1 SNHLY, CDR2 FYNNEI. Germline trimming cut 0 bases from V and 4 bases from J; bases unmatched to any gene: 4. TCRdb redid the calling of the 5' RACE reads with MiXCR, one entry per CDR3 protein. This table holds roughly 620,000 distinct CDR3 sequences, 15% to 20% found once. This TCR was sampled from an adult woman who had mild COVID-19 (a few samples of this study predate the infection). Cell type and time point are not known. V and J are TRBV2 and TRBJ1-2, with 11 bases matching TRBD1. Sequenced: PBMCs or a T cell subset sorted from them (not recorded which). The CDR3 region is CASSEAGTGGGYGYTF. Written as DNA, the CDR3 is TGTGCCAGCAGTGAAGCCGGGACAGGGGGAGGCTATGGCTACACCTTC.